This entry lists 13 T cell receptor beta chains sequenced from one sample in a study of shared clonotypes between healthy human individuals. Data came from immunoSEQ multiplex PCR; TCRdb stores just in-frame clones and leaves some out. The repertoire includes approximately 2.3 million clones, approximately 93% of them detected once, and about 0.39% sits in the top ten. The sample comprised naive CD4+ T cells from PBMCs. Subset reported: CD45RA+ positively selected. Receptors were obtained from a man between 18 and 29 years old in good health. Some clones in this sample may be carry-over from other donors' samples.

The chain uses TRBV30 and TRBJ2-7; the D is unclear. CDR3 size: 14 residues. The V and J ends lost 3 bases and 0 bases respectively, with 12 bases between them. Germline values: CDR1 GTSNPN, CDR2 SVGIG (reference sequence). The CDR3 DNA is TGTGCCTGGAGCGGTATCCGGTCCTCCTACGAGCAGTACTTC. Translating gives CAWSGIRSSYEQYF.

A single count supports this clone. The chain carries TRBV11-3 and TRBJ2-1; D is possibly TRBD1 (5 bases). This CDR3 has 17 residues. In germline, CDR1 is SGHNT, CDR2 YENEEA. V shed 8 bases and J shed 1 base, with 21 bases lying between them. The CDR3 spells CASLTRGLRVSYNEQFF. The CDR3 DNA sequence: TGTGCCAGCCTGACAAGGGGATTGAGAGTGTCCTACAATGAGCAGTTCTTC. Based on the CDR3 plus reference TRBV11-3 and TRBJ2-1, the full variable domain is EAGVVQSPRYKIIEKKQPVAFWCNPISGHNTLYWYLQNLGQGPELLIRYENEEAVDDSQLPKDRFSAERLKGVDSTLKIQPAELGDSAVYLCASLTRGLRVSYNEQFFGPGTRLTVL.

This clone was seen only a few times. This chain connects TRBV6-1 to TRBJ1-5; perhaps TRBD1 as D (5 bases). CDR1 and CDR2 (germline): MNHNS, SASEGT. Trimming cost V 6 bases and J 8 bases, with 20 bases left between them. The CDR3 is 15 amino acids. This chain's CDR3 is CASSLSGAGGEPQHF. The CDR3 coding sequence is TGTGCCAGCAGCCTCAGCGGGGCAGGCGGGGAGCCCCAGCATTTT.

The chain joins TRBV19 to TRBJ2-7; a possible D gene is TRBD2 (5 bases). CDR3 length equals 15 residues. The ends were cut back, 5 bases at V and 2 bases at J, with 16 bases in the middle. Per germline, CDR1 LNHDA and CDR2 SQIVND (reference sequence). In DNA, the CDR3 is TGTGCCAGTAGTTCGGTAGGTGAGGGAACCTACGAGCAGTACTTC. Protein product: CASSSVGEGTYEQYF.

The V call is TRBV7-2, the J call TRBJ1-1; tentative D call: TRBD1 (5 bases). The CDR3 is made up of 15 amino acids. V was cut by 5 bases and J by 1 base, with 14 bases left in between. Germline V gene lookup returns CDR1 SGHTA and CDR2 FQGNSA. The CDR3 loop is CASSLQWTQNTEAFF. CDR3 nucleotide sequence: TGTGCCAGCAGCCTACAATGGACACAGAACACTGAAGCTTTCTTT.

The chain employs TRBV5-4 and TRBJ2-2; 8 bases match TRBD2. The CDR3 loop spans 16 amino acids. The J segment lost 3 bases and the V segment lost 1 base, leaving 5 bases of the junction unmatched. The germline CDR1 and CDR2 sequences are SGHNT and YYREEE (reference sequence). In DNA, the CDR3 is TGTGCCAGCAGCTTGCCTCGCGGGAGGCACACCGGGGAGCTGTTTTTT. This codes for CASSLPRGRHTGELFF. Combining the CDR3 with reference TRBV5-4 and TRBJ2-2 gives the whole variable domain ETGVTQSPTHLIKTRGQQVTLRCSSQSGHNTVSWYQQALGQGPQFIFQYYREEENGRGNFPPRFSGLQFPNYSSELNVNALELDDSALYLCASSLPRGRHTGELFFGEGSRLTVL.

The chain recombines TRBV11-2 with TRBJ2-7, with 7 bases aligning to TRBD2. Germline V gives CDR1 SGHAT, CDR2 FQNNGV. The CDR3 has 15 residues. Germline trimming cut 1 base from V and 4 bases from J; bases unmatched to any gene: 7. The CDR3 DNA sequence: TGTGCCAGCAGCTTAGCGCTAGGCGGGGGTTACGAGCAGTACTTC. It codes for CASSLALGGGYEQYF. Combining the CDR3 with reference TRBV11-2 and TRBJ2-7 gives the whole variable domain EAGVAQSPRYKIIEKRQSVAFWCNPISGHATLYWYQQILGQGPKLLIQFQNNGVVDDSQLPKDRFSAERLKGVDSTLKIQPAKLEDSAVYLCASSLALGGGYEQYFGPGTRLTVT.

The CDR3 sequence: CASSSPLGVQPQHF. The CDR3 DNA reads as TGTGCCAGCAGTTCCCCATTAGGTGTTCAGCCCCAGCATTTT. The chain has TRBV28 and TRBJ1-5; D unclear. The length of the CDR3 is 14 residues. The germline CDR1 and CDR2 sequences are MDHEN and SYDVKM. The V end lost 4 bases, the J end lost 6 bases, and 13 bases lay between the germline ends.

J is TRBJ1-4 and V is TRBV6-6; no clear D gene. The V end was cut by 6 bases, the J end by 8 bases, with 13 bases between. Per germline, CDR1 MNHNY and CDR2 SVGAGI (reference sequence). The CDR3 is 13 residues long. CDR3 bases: TGTGCCAGCAGCTGGGGTGGGAACGAAAAACTGTTTTTT. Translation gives CASSWGGNEKLFF.

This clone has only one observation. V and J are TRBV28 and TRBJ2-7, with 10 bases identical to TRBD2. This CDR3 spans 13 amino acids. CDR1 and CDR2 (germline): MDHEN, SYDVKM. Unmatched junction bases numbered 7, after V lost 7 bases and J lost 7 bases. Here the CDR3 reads CASNSGLALEQYF. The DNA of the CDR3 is TGTGCCAGCAACTCGGGACTAGCGTTGGAGCAGTACTTC.

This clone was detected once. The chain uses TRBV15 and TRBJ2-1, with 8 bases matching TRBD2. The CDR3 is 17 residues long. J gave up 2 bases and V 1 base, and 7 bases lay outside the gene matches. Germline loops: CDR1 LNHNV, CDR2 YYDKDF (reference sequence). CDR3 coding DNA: TGTGCCACCAGCAGAGCGGGACTAGTGCGGGCCTACAATGAGCAGTTCTTC. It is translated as CATSRAGLVRAYNEQFF.

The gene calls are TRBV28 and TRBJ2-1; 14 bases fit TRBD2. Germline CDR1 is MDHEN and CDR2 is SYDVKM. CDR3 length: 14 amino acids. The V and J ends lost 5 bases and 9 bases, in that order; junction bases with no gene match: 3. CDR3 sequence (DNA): TGTGCCAGCAGTCGGACTAGCGGGAGGATTGAGCAGTTCTTC. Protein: CASSRTSGRIEQFF.

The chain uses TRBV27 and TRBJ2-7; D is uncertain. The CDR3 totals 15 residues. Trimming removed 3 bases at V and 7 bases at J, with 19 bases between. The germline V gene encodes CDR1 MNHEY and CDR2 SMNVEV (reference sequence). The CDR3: CASSFQAVQPREQYF. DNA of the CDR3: TGTGCCAGCAGTTTCCAGGCGGTCCAACCTCGAGAGCAGTACTTC.